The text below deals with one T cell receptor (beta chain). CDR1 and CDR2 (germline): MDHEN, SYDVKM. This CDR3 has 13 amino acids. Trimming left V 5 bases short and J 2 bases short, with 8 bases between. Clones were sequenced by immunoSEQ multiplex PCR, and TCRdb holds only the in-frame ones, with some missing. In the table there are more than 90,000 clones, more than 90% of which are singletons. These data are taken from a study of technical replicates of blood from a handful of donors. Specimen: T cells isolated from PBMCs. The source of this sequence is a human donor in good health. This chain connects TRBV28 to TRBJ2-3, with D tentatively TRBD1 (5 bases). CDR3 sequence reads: CASSTGPTDTQYF. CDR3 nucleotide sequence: TGTGCCAGCAGTACAGGACCCACAGATACGCAGTATTTT.